Listed below are T cell receptor beta chains from one sample, sequenced in a study of PD-L1 blockade in urothelial cancer. This table comes from immunoSEQ multiplex PCR, and its TCRdb copy is limited to in-frame clones, with some not included. The sample has 35,000 to 55,000 clones, more than 75% seen once. The material sequenced was PBMCs, taken around atezolizumab (anti-PD-L1) treatment. These receptors were taken from a man between 65 and 85 years old with urothelial cancer. Both conserved end residues are trimmed from each CDR3.

CDR3aa | v_gene | len
ASSIRDRLNTEAF | TRBV13 | 13
ASSYAGTSITGELF | TRBV6-5 | 14
ASSLTGNTEAF | TRBV19 | 11
ASSVVGLSGEQF | TRBV9 | 12
ASSRPGASNYGYT | TRBV28 | 13
ASSQDLGGGETQY | TRBV4-2 | 13
ASSPLGESGYT | TRBV4-1 | 11
ASGGGLSTEAF | TRBV28 | 11
ASSLAGVGTDTQY | TRBV11-2 | 13
ASSVGDGSVGEQY | TRBV9 | 13
ASSSGTRNYNEQF | TRBV7-2 | 13
ASSEGAGAQDEQY | TRBV2 | 13
ASSPQRASRHNEQF | TRBV5-1 | 14
ASSLGGGREYQETQY | TRBV7-9 | 15
ARTQGPGDQPQH | TRBV7-5 | 12
ASSSEGGFETTNEKLF | TRBV9 | 16
ASSQARQPYGYT | TRBV14 | 12
ASSPLVGGRVNIQY | TRBV14 | 14
ASGQVSNQPQH | TRBV28 | 11
ASSFRQGNQPQH | TRBV5-5 | 12
ASSIVRDNEQF | TRBV7-2 | 11
ASSVAGQETQY | TRBV28 | 11
ASSRRDTGELF | TRBV7-2 | 11
ASSDRGAGELF | TRBV7-3 | 11
ASSLGTSGSNIYEQY | TRBV7-6 | 15
ASNPSTGVREAF | TRBV28 | 12
ASSVGRVGNEQF | TRBV9 | 12
ASTSFSSGRAGELF | TRBV7-9 | 14
SPQGGYT | TRBV20-1 | 7
ASSPIDGWSMGQF | TRBV27 | 13
ASSPEPYLAKNIQY | TRBV9 | 14
ASSLGRTLEAEAF | TRBV28 | 13
ASSRSRDNQPQH | TRBV2 | 12
ASSFVGQNYEQY | TRBV5-4 | 12
ASSLAMGQGQF | TRBV7-9 | 11
ASSPETGAGNTIY | TRBV18 | 13
ASSPYYNPDTDTQY | TRBV9 | 14
ASSIRDSNQPQH | TRBV19 | 12
ASSPGTSGYNEQF | TRBV7-8 | 13
ASSYRRGMSYEQY | TRBV6-6 | 13
ASTESGGGDTGELF | TRBV2 | 14
ASSKYRGINQPQH | TRBV21-1 | 13
ASSSTDRAWDWPYEQY | TRBV5-1 | 16
ASSLSRAETQY | TRBV27 | 11
ASSLLQETEAF | TRBV6-1 | 11
ASSMGDRGNQPQH | TRBV19 | 13
ASSLEGGEETQY | TRBV5-1 | 12
ASSKEGTTNTGELF | TRBV5-4 | 14
ASSFGLQQETQY | TRBV7-2 | 12
ASSLVVNEQF | TRBV7-9 | 10
ASSRYRGMGQPQH | TRBV21-1 | 13
ATGANYGYT | TRBV10-2 | 9
ASSQDRTGGEQF | TRBV4-3 | 12
ASSQLAGAHEQF | TRBV4-2 | 12
ATSRVTGIQPQH | TRBV15 | 12
ASSEGDSNNEQF | TRBV9 | 12
ASNRGGSPHEQY | TRBV5-6 | 12
AISESVAYGYT | TRBV10-3 | 11
ASRRTSGRPYNEQF | TRBV19 | 14